The clone carrying this TCR beta chain was seen once. Profiling relied on immunoSEQ multiplex PCR, and the TCRdb table lists in-frame clones only, not all of them. The sample includes more than 250,000 clones, 85% to 90% of them seen just once. This specimen comes from a study of blood T cell repertoires in COVID-19. As for the study in general: There were acute and convalescent COVID-19 samples, and they came from the United States, Italy and Spain.

Participants were aged about 18 to 100 years from roughly 26 US areas. Cohort 3 recovery required two negative PCRs, clearance, or symptom resolution. This CDR3 is 17 amino acids long. The V gene's germline CDR1 is MNHNS and CDR2 SASEGT. Between the trimmed V and J ends, which lost 0 bases and 2 bases, there was a span of 14 bases. Sequenced: PBMCs or T cells enriched from blood (not recorded which). The origin of this receptor is a woman between 18 and 29 years old who had recovered from COVID-19. The rearrangement links TRBV6-1 to TRBJ1-5; D unresolved. The CDR3 is CASSEAPTTRRNQPQHF. CDR3 coding DNA: TGTGCCAGCAGTGAAGCGCCAACCACTAGGCGCAATCAGCCCCAGCATTTT.